This is a list of T cell receptor beta chains from one sample in a study of T cell changes during pregnancy in multiple sclerosis. Only in-frame clones appear in the TCRdb table, and some are missing; sequencing was by immunoSEQ multiplex PCR. The sample includes approximately 43,000 clones, around four fifths seen only once; the top ten take around 0.58%. Sequencing was performed on CD4+ T cells from peripheral blood mononuclear cells, taken before pregnancy. The source is a female donor with multiple sclerosis, enrolled in a pregnancy study. Each CDR3 is given with its conserved first and last residue. A D gene is named only where the DNA matches it firmly. The size field is filled for only some rows; it gives once, few, many or a size class.

V gene	clone size	CDR3 length	D gene	J gene	CDR3 protein	CDR3 DNA
TRBV4-3	-	19	TRBD1	TRBJ2-4	CASSQGVPGTGRAKNIQYF	TGCGCCAGCAGCCAAGGAGTACCCGGGACAGGCAGAGCCAAAAACATTCAGTACTTC
TRBV5-1	-	16	TRBD1	TRBJ1-5	CASSLGPGQGHQPQHF	TGCGCCAGCAGCTTGGGCCCGGGACAGGGCCATCAGCCCCAGCATTTT
TRBV6-5	-	15	-	TRBJ2-2	CASSYYGGNTGELFF	TGTGCCAGCAGTTACTACGGAGGGAACACCGGGGAGCTGTTTTTT
TRBV6-5	-	14	-	TRBJ2-1	CASSSGQFDNEQFF	TGTGCCAGCAGTAGCGGACAGTTCGACAATGAGCAGTTCTTC
TRBV5-4	once	14	-	TRBJ1-2	CASSLAGVVYGYTF	TGTGCCAGCAGCTTGGCCGGGGTCGTCTATGGCTACACCTTC
TRBV5-1	-	18	TRBD1	TRBJ2-2	CASSLAKSDRGFTGELFF	TGCGCCAGCAGCTTGGCTAAGTCGGACAGGGGTTTCACCGGGGAGCTGTTTTTT
TRBV7-7	-	14	TRBD1	TRBJ2-4	CASRQGVSKNIQYF	TGTGCCAGCAGACAGGGGGTATCCAAAAACATTCAGTACTTC
TRBV29-1	-	14	-	TRBJ1-4	CSVVQNSANEKLFF	TGCAGCGTTGTACAAAACAGTGCTAATGAAAAACTGTTTTTT
TRBV18	-	15	TRBD2	TRBJ2-1	CASSPPGTSLNEQFF	TGTGCCAGCTCACCACCCGGGACTAGCCTCAATGAGCAGTTCTTC
TRBV7-2	many	12	-	TRBJ1-5	CASSSQGQPQHF	TGTGCCAGCAGCTCACAGGGCCAGCCCCAGCATTTT
TRBV7-2	-	14	TRBD1	TRBJ2-5	CASSKQGDQETQYF	TGTGCCAGCAGCAAACAGGGGGACCAAGAGACCCAGTACTTC
TRBV29-1	-	13	TRBD1	TRBJ1-2	CSVARDRENGYTF	TGCAGCGTTGCCCGGGACAGGGAAAATGGCTACACCTTC
TRBV5-6	-	15	-	TRBJ1-1	CASSPLARMNTEAFF	TGTGCCAGCAGCCCCTTAGCCAGAATGAACACTGAAGCTTTCTTT
TRBV10-2	-	14	TRBD2	TRBJ2-2	CASRLAGGTGELFF	TGCGCCAGCAGACTAGCGGGGGGGACGGGGGAGCTGTTTTTT
TRBV5-8	-	13	-	TRBJ1-2	CASSLERNYGYTF	TGTGCCAGCAGCTTGGAACGGAACTATGGCTACACCTTC
TRBV29-1	-	15	-	TRBJ1-4	CSVVGGQESNEKLFF	TGCAGCGTTGTCGGGGGGCAAGAGAGCAATGAAAAACTGTTTTTT
TRBV5-1	-	15	-	TRBJ2-3	CASSETRVNADTQYF	TGCGCCAGCAGCGAGACTAGAGTGAACGCAGATACGCAGTATTTT
TRBV6-5	-	14	TRBD1	TRBJ1-1	CASSDGTGRTEAFF	TGTGCCAGCAGTGACGGGACAGGGAGGACTGAAGCTTTCTTT
TRBV7-2	-	13	-	TRBJ1-2	CASSYDNIYGYTF	TGTGCCAGCAGCTACGACAATATATATGGCTACACCTTC
TRBV28	-	14	-	TRBJ1-1	CASSTPTENTEAFF	TGTGCCAGCAGTACTCCGACAGAGAACACTGAAGCTTTCTTT
TRBV7-8	-	15	-	TRBJ2-5	CASSLALDLRETQYF	TGTGCCAGCAGCTTAGCGCTGGACTTAAGGGAGACCCAGTACTTC
TRBV12-5	-	13	-	TRBJ2-5	CASGNPVGETQYF	TGTGCTAGTGGAAACCCGGTTGGAGAGACCCAGTACTTC
TRBV10-3	few	13	-	TRBJ2-7	CAQWEGGADEQYF	TGTGCCCAATGGGAAGGGGGGGCGGACGAGCAGTACTTC
TRBV6-1	medium-sized	15	TRBD1	TRBJ1-6	CASIRQGSNNSPLHF	TGTGCCAGCATAAGACAGGGCTCCAATAATTCACCCCTCCACTTT
TRBV30	-	11	-	TRBJ2-1	CAWSVGGGQFF	TGTGCCTGGAGTGTTGGGGGAGGGCAGTTCTTC
TRBV5-6	-	11	TRBD1	TRBJ1-1	CASGKTGPESF	TGTGCCAGCGGCAAGACAGGGCCGGAATCATTT
TRBV10-3	-	15	TRBD1	TRBJ2-5	CAIRAGTGGEETQYF	TGTGCCATCAGAGCCGGGACAGGGGGCGAGGAGACCCAGTACTTC
TRBV4-1	-	15	TRBD1	TRBJ1-4	CASSQQPQGDEKLFF	TGCGCCAGCAGCCAGCAACCCCAGGGGGATGAAAAACTGTTTTTT
TRBV6-6	-	14	TRBD1	TRBJ1-2	CASSQTGFNYGYTF	TGTGCCAGCAGTCAGACAGGGTTTAACTATGGCTACACCTTC
TRBV5-4	-	17	TRBD2	TRBJ2-5	CASSLGASGPNQETQYF	TGTGCCAGCAGCTTGGGGGCTAGCGGGCCGAACCAAGAGACCCAGTACTTC
TRBV30	-	12	-	TRBJ1-2	CAWSDGRSGYTF	TGTGCCTGGAGTGACGGAAGGAGTGGCTACACCTTC
TRBV19	few	12	-	TRBJ1-1	CASSSPGSEAFF	TGTGCCAGTAGCAGCCCAGGTTCCGAAGCTTTCTTT
TRBV10-3	-	15	-	TRBJ2-3	CAIRFQGMAEDTQYF	TGTGCCATCCGGTTCCAGGGGATGGCTGAAGATACGCAGTATTTT
TRBV5-1	-	17	TRBD2	TRBJ2-7	CASSLGKGLAGTYEQYF	TGCGCCAGCAGCTTGGGGAAGGGACTAGCGGGAACCTACGAGCAGTACTTC
TRBV7-2	-	16	TRBD1	TRBJ1-2	CASSRFSTGLNYGYTF	TGTGCCAGCAGCCGGTTCTCGACAGGGCTCAACTATGGCTACACCTTC
TRBV5-1	few	17	TRBD2	TRBJ2-5	CASTPASGIGGQETQYF	TGCGCCAGCACCCCCGCTAGCGGGATAGGAGGCCAAGAGACCCAGTACTTC
TRBV5-5	-	15	TRBD1	TRBJ1-5	CASSLEPGGSQPQHF	TGTGCCAGCAGCTTGGAGCCAGGGGGCAGTCAGCCCCAGCATTTT
TRBV7-8	-	14	-	TRBJ2-4	CASSFKGAKNIQYF	TGTGCCAGCAGCTTTAAGGGGGCCAAAAACATTCAGTACTTC
TRBV11-2	-	14	-	TRBJ1-3	CASSLGFSGNTIYF	TGTGCCAGCAGCTTGGGCTTCTCTGGAAACACCATATATTTT
TRBV11-2	-	16	TRBD2	TRBJ2-1	CASSLGLAGGHNEQFF	TGTGCCAGCAGCTTGGGGTTAGCGGGGGGGCATAATGAGCAGTTCTTC
TRBV28	-	12	TRBD1	TRBJ1-1	CASSSQGAEAFF	TGTGCCAGCAGTTCTCAGGGGGCTGAAGCTTTCTTT
TRBV10-3	-	16	-	TRBJ1-5	CAISESGSRSNQPQHF	TGTGCCATCAGTGAGTCGGGCTCTCGGAGCAATCAGCCCCAGCATTTT
TRBV7-7	once	14	-	TRBJ2-3	CARPRGTSTDTQYF	TGTGCCAGGCCTCGTGGGACTAGCACAGATACGCAGTATTTT
TRBV4-1	-	16	TRBD1	TRBJ1-3	CASSLSGDRAGNTIYF	TGCGCCAGCAGCCTAAGCGGGGACAGGGCTGGAAACACCATATATTTT
TRBV12-5	-	15	-	TRBJ1-1	CASGLILGGSSEAFF	TGTGCTAGTGGTTTGATACTGGGGGGGTCTAGTGAAGCTTTCTTT
TRBV10-3	-	12	-	TRBJ2-7	CAIRETGGEQYF	TGTGCCATCAGAGAGACAGGTGGGGAGCAGTACTTC